These 10 T cell receptor beta chains were all obtained from the same sample, sequenced in a study of blood T cell repertoires in COVID-19. Only in-frame clones appear in the TCRdb table, and some are missing; sequencing was by immunoSEQ multiplex PCR. The table has approximately 120,000 clones, around 74% seen once. The sequencing input was peripheral blood. Receptor source: a man aged 55-75 years with acute or convalescent COVID-19.

The chain joins TRBV7-9 to TRBJ1-1; TRBD1 is a possible D gene (6 bases). Germline CDR1 is SEHNR and CDR2 is FQNEAQ (reference sequence). V lost 3 bases and J 0 bases, leaving 14 bases between the germline ends. The CDR3 is made up of 16 amino acids. CDR3 loop: CASSLGADTMNTEAFF. DNA for the CDR3: TGTGCCAGCAGCTTGGGGGCCGATACTATGAACACTGAAGCTTTCTTT. Full variable domain (rest looked up from reference TRBV7-9 and TRBJ1-1): DTGVSQNPRHKITKRGQNVTFRCDPISEHNRLYWYRQTLGQGPEFLTYFQNEAQLEKSRLLSDRFSAERPKGSFSTLEIQRTEQGDSAMYLCASSLGADTMNTEAFFGQGTRLTVV.

V and J are TRBV5-8 and TRBJ2-1; 15 bases match TRBD2. Trimming at V came to 2 bases and at J to 9 bases, leaving 6 bases not matched to a gene. Germline V gene lookup returns CDR1 SGHTS and CDR2 YDEGEE. This CDR3 has 16 amino acids. CDR3 DNA: TGTGCCAGCAGCTTTTGGACTAGCGGGAGGGCAGTTGAGCAGTTCTTC. It encodes CASSFWTSGRAVEQFF. Supplemented by reference TRBV5-8 and TRBJ2-1, the full variable domain reads EAGVTQSPTHLIKTRGQQATLRCSPISGHTSVYWYQQALGLGLQFLLWYDEGEERNRGNFPPRFSGRQFPNYSSELNVNALELEDSALYLCASSFWTSGRAVEQFFGPGTRLTVL.

This chain links TRBV24-1 with TRBJ1-2, with D hard to call. Trimming shortened V by 3 bases and J by 1 base, and 8 bases separated the two germline ends. The germline gives CDR1 KGHDR, CDR2 SFDVKD. This CDR3 is 14 amino acids long. In nucleotides, the CDR3 is TGTGCCACCAGTGATGGAGTACGTAACTATGGCTACACCTTC. The encoded protein is CATSDGVRNYGYTF.

The chain uses TRBV29-1 and TRBJ1-2; D might be TRBD1 (5 bases). Germline-derived CDR1 and CDR2 are SQVTM and ANQGSEA. This CDR3 comprises 14 residues. V lost 6 bases and J 4 bases, leaving 18 bases between the germline ends. The CDR3 DNA follows: TGCAGCGTATTATCGGCGGGGGTGGGCTATGGCTACACCTTC. It specifies CSVLSAGVGYGYTF.

V is TRBV2 and J is TRBJ1-4; 8 bases align to TRBD1. After removal of 7 bases from V and 7 bases from J, the junction contained 5 bases not matched to a gene. The CDR3 is 13 residues long. Germline V CDR1 and CDR2: SNHLY, FYNNEI. CDR3 region: CASIGQGGEKLFF. CDR3 sequence (DNA): TGTGCCAGCATTGGACAGGGAGGTGAAAAACTGTTTTTT.

The chain joins TRBV28 to TRBJ1-1, with D possibly TRBD1 on 5 matching bases. The length of the CDR3 is 13 residues. Between the trimmed V and J ends, which lost 6 bases and 1 base, there was a span of 9 bases. Germline V gene data show CDR1 as MDHEN and CDR2 as SYDVKM. The CDR3: CASSLQENTEAFF. CDR3 sequence (DNA): TGTGCCAGCAGCCTACAGGAGAACACTGAAGCTTTCTTT. Variable domain in full (rest from reference TRBV28 and TRBJ1-1): DVKVTQSSRYLVKRTGEKVFLECVQDMDHENMFWYRQDPGLGLRLIYFSYDVKMKEKGDIPEGYSVSREKKERFSLILESASTNQTSMYLCASSLQENTEAFFGQGTRLTVV.

The rearrangement links TRBV10-3 to TRBJ2-1, with 9 bases identical to TRBD1. Germline loops: CDR1 ENHRY, CDR2 SYGVKD. Germline trimming cut 6 bases from V and 5 bases from J; bases unmatched to any gene: 14. This CDR3 is built from 17 residues. In DNA form, the CDR3 reads TGTGCCATCAGCAAAGATATGGACAGGGGTCGGAACAATGAGCAGTTCTTC. Its translation: CAISKDMDRGRNNEQFF.

V and J are TRBV24-1 and TRBJ2-1, with a weak D call TRBD1 (7 bases). Germline CDR1 and CDR2: KGHDR and SFDVKD. CDR3 size: 16 residues. V shed 4 bases and J shed 2 bases, with 14 bases lying between them. The CDR3, as DNA: TGTGCCACCAGTGACAATACAGGGGAGGCCTACAATGAGCAGTTCTTC. This sequence encodes CATSDNTGEAYNEQFF.

The rearrangement uses TRBV5-6 and TRBJ2-1; possibly TRBD2 for D (5 bases). V gave up 1 base and J gave up 6 bases, with 14 bases separating them. CDR3 size: 15 residues. Germline assignment: CDR1 SGHDT and CDR2 YYEEEE. This chain's CDR3 is CASSLMVASGNEQFF. In DNA form, the CDR3 reads TGTGCCAGCAGCTTGATGGTAGCGTCGGGCAATGAGCAGTTCTTC. The variable domain in full, with the rest retrieved from reference TRBV5-6 and TRBJ2-1, is DAGVTQSPTHLIKTRGQQVTLRCSPKSGHDTVSWYQQALGQGPQFIFQYYEEEERQRGNFPDRFSGHQFPNYSSELNVNALLLGDSALYLCASSLMVASGNEQFFGPGTRLTVL.

The gene calls are TRBV5-1 and TRBJ2-2; 9 nucleotides line up with TRBD2. J lost 6 bases, V lost 3 bases, and 12 bases had no gene match. This CDR3 is 17 amino acids long. Germline V gene data show CDR1 as SGHRS and CDR2 as YFSETQ. The CDR3 loop reads CASSSQVFAGGPGELFF. CDR3 in DNA: TGCGCCAGCAGCTCCCAGGTTTTTGCGGGGGGGCCCGGGGAGCTGTTTTTT.